The text below deals with one T cell receptor (beta chain). The antigen remains unidentified. The table came from immunoSEQ multiplex PCR; TCRdb's copy has only in-frame clones and leaves some out. This repertoire shows about 130,000 clones, roughly 91% found once; its top ten account for 0.9% to 1.2%. The sample originates from a study of T cell responses to AZD1222 COVID-19 vaccine. In germline, CDR1 is SGHKS, CDR2 YYEKEE (reference sequence). The CDR3 has 16 amino acids. J was trimmed by 2 bases and V by 4 bases; bases with no gene match: 12. General observations from the study: Distributed over spike, vaccine-associated CD4 TCRs predominated at 160-218 and 743-854. All repertoire sampling was performed exclusively after the peak T cell response.

This chain joins TRBV5-5 and TRBJ2-7, with 7 positions matching TRBD2. The starting material was peripheral blood, obtained 28 days after the second AZD1222 dose. This receptor was identified in an adult who received the AZD1222 COVID-19 vaccine. DNA of the CDR3: TGTGCCAGCAGCCAAAGCCGGGGACTAACAACCTACGAGCAGTACTTC. It is translated as CASSQSRGLTTYEQYF.